One sample yielded the 19 T cell receptor beta chains listed below, sequenced in a study of T cells in tuberculosis. The data were produced by immunoSEQ multiplex PCR, yet TCRdb's version contains in-frame clones alone and is incomplete. Among roughly 35,000 clones listed, roughly 93% were seen once. Sequencing input: PBMCs. The receptors come from a donor aged 10 to 29 with latent tuberculosis or without tuberculosis infection. Some clones in this sample may be carry-over from other donors' samples.

In this sample, this clone turned up once. The chain links TRBV12-5 to TRBJ1-1; D is ambiguous. CDR3 size: 15 residues. The germline gives CDR1 LGHNT, CDR2 FRNRAP. Trimming removed 9 bases at V and 1 base at J, with 18 bases between. CDR3 sequence (DNA): TGTGCTAGCCGCGAACCTTTACGGGGGAACACTGAAGCTTTCTTT. The encoded protein is CASREPLRGNTEAFF.

This clone was detected only once. This chain connects TRBV4-1 to TRBJ1-1; D is unresolved. The CDR3 covers 14 residues. V gave up 4 bases and J gave up 5 bases, with 14 bases separating them. The germline V gene has CDR1 MGHRA and CDR2 YSYEKL. The CDR3 protein is CASSLGRERTEAFF. The DNA for the CDR3 is TGCGCCAGCAGCCTCGGGAGGGAGAGGACTGAAGCTTTCTTT.

The chain employs TRBV6-6 and TRBJ2-1, with TRBD1 as a possible D gene (5 bases). The CDR3 has 16 amino acids. Germline V gives CDR1 MNHNY, CDR2 SVGAGI (reference sequence). Deletions cut 0 bases from V and 8 bases from J, with 17 bases between. CDR3 sequence: CASSYSGAGIGYEQFF. CDR3 coding DNA: TGTGCCAGCAGTTACTCTGGGGCTGGGATTGGGTATGAGCAGTTCTTC.

This chain links TRBV5-1 with TRBJ2-5; 8 bases line up with TRBD2. After removal of 4 bases from V and 2 bases from J, the junction contained 4 bases not matched to a gene. Germline values: CDR1 SGHRS, CDR2 YFSETQ. The CDR3 length is 14 residues. Here the CDR3 reads CASSHGTRQETQYF. The CDR3, as DNA: TGCGCCAGCAGCCACGGGACTAGACAAGAGACCCAGTACTTC.

As for this clone: Germline and junction disagree at one end, which may indicate a read error. The chain recombines TRBV2 with TRBJ2-7, with a possible D match to TRBD1 (7 bases). The CDR3 spans 14 residues. The germline CDR1 and CDR2 sequences are SNHLY and FYNNEI. Here the CDR3 reads CASSGMQGGYGQYF. The CDR3 DNA reads TGTGCCAGCAGTGGGATGCAGGGGGGCTACGGGCAGTACTTC.

The chain joins TRBV5-1 to TRBJ1-1; 9 positions agree with TRBD1. Germline trimming cut 3 bases from V and 1 base from J; bases unmatched to any gene: 7. CDR3 length: 16 amino acids. CDR1 and CDR2 (germline): SGHRS, YFSETQ. Here the CDR3 DNA reads TGCGCCAGCAGCTCTACAGGGGGCCGGGGGAACACTGAAGCTTTCTTT. It encodes CASSSTGGRGNTEAFF.

This chain uses TRBV4-3 with TRBJ1-6; D remains unclear. The CDR3 runs to 17 residues. V dropped 4 bases and J dropped 8 bases, with 21 bases sitting between them. From germline, CDR1 is LGHNA and CDR2 YSLEER. This CDR3 is CASSPQITVASYSPLHF. The CDR3 region has the DNA TGCGCCAGCAGCCCACAAATTACAGTGGCTTCTTATTCACCCCTCCACTTT.

V is TRBV6-5 and J is TRBJ2-7, with D maybe TRBD2 (5 bases). Germline V gives CDR1 MNHEY, CDR2 SVGAGI. V was pared by 4 bases and J by 1 base, with 11 bases between. The CDR3 is 14 residues long. In DNA form, the CDR3 reads TGTGCCAGCAGTTTTGGGGAGAAGTCCTACGAGCAGTACTTC. Translated, it gives CASSFGEKSYEQYF.

This sequence joins TRBV10-1 and TRBJ2-7; the D is unclear. With 5 bases removed from V and 5 bases from J, the gap between germline ends came to 4 bases. CDR3 length: 10 amino acids. Germline CDR1 is WNHNN and CDR2 is SYGVQD (reference sequence). The CDR3 protein is CASSFNEQYF. CDR3 sequence (DNA): TGCGCCAGCAGTTTTAACGAGCAGTACTTC.

V usage is TRBV11-2 and J usage is TRBJ2-7; 7 nucleotides align to TRBD2. The CDR3 runs to 14 residues. The V segment lost 5 bases and the J segment 1 base; nucleotides outside the gene matches: 5. Germline V CDR1 and CDR2: SGHAT, FQNNGV. This CDR3 is CASSPRLASYEQYF. Here the CDR3 DNA reads TGTGCCAGCAGCCCCCGACTAGCATCCTACGAGCAGTACTTC.

DNA for the CDR3: TGTGCCAGCAGCCAAGGAATGGACCAGGGGTATGGCTACACCTTC. It yields the protein CASSQGMDQGYGYTF. The chain joins TRBV16 to TRBJ1-2; D possibly corresponds to TRBD1 (6 bases). The CDR3 runs 15 residues. Deletions cut 2 bases from V and 5 bases from J, with 15 bases between. The germline CDR1 and CDR2 sequences are KGHSY and FQNENV.

This chain joins TRBV30 and TRBJ2-3; D perhaps matches TRBD2 (7 bases). The CDR3 is 12 amino acids. Trimming removed 3 bases at V and 6 bases at J, with 10 bases between. The germline gives CDR1 GTSNPN, CDR2 SVGIG (reference sequence). The DNA for the CDR3 is TGTGCCTGGAGAGGGAGGGGGGATACGCAGTATTTT. This sequence encodes CAWRGRGDTQYF.

The V call is TRBV12-5, the J call TRBJ2-7, with TRBD1 matching over 11 bases. This CDR3 contains 15 residues. V was pared by 5 bases and J by 7 bases, with 10 bases of the junction left unmatched. Germline loops: CDR1 LGHNT, CDR2 FRNRAP. DNA for the CDR3: TGTGCTAGTGGTCAATGGACAGGGGGCTCGGAGGAGCAGTACTTC. It yields the protein CASGQWTGGSEEQYF.

The CDR3 DNA is TGCGCCAGCAGCCAACCTGGGAGCTATGGCTACACCTTC. Translated, it gives CASSQPGSYGYTF. The chain combines TRBV4-3 with TRBJ1-2; D is uncertain. Per the germline V gene, CDR1 is LGHNA and CDR2 is YSLEER. Trimming shortened V by 2 bases and J by 4 bases, and 8 bases separated the two germline ends. The CDR3 sequence is 13 residues long.

V and J are TRBV30 and TRBJ1-4; a possible D gene is TRBD1 (5 bases). This CDR3 has 14 amino acids. V gave up 0 bases and J gave up 8 bases, with 13 bases separating them. Looked up from germline, CDR1 is GTSNPN and CDR2 is SVGIG (reference sequence). CDR3 sequence (DNA): TGTGCCTGGAGTGTAAGGGGTCCTTGGGAAAAACTGTTTTTT. It encodes CAWSVRGPWEKLFF.

This chain links TRBV4-3 with TRBJ1-2; 11 nucleotides agree with TRBD1. The germline V gene encodes CDR1 LGHNA and CDR2 YSLEER. Germline trimming cut 2 bases from V and 6 bases from J; bases unmatched to any gene: 14. This CDR3 spans 18 amino acids. The CDR3: CASSQTHFTLDRGHGYTF. The DNA for the CDR3 is TGCGCCAGCAGCCAAACTCACTTTACCCTGGACAGGGGGCATGGCTACACCTTC.

The chain is built from TRBV11-2 and TRBJ2-7; possible D gene TRBD1, 6 bases. The CDR3 is 13 amino acids. The V gene lost 3 bases and the J gene lost 6 bases, with 12 bases spanning the gap. Germline CDR1 is SGHAT and CDR2 is FQNNGV. CDR3 bases: TGTGCCAGCAGCTTCAACAGGGATCCCGAGCAGTACTTC. This codes for CASSFNRDPEQYF.

Remarks on this clone: The junction does not match germline at one end; this may be a read error. This sequence joins TRBV5-4 and TRBJ2-4, with 7 nucleotides matching TRBD1. The CDR3 extends over 17 amino acids. Germline V gives CDR1 SGHNT, CDR2 YYREEE (reference sequence). This chain's CDR3 is CASSLETGRLAKNIQYF. The CDR3 region has the DNA TGTGCCAGTAGCTTGGAGACAGGGCGATTAGCCAAAAACATTCAGTACTTC.

The DNA of the CDR3 is TGTGCCAGCAGTTGGGGACAGCCCACAGATACGCAGTATTTT. It is translated as CASSWGQPTDTQYF. The V and J genes are TRBV6-5 and TRBJ2-3, with TRBD1 matching 7 bases. There are 14 residues in the CDR3. Looked up from germline, CDR1 is MNHEY and CDR2 is SVGAGI. V lost 4 bases, J lost 2 bases, and 3 bases stayed unmatched.